The 9 T cell receptor beta chains given below trace back to one sample, sequenced in a study of T cell repertoires in cytomegalovirus infection. No cognate antigen is known for these TCRs. TCRdb reanalysed the reads using MiXCR and keeps one entry per CDR3 protein. Of 140,000 to 150,000 distinct CDR3 sequences listed, about 32% were seen once; the top ten hold about 56%. The sequenced sample was CD8+ T cells from cultured PBMCs, obtained from culture after CMV antigen stimulation. These receptors originate from a human donor in good health (CMV status not recorded). Some clones in this sample may be carry-over from other donors' samples.

This clonotype was detected many times. The gene calls are TRBV7-2 and TRBJ2-5; a weak D match, TRBD2 (7 bases). Between the trimmed V and J ends, which lost 5 bases and 4 bases, there was a span of 14 bases. From germline, CDR1 is SGHTA and CDR2 FQGNSA. This CDR3 is 14 amino acids long. CDR3 sequence (DNA): TGTGCCAGCAGCCCGAGGGGGGGGGTAGAGACCCAGTACTTC. This translates into CASSPRGGVETQYF.

The sample holds a few counts of this clonotype. This chain connects TRBV28 to TRBJ1-1; D is ambiguous. CDR1 and CDR2 from the germline V gene are MDHEN and SYDVKM. This CDR3 spans 14 amino acids. V lost 8 bases to trimming and J lost 4 bases, with 17 bases between them. CDR3 bases: TGTGCCAGCGGAATGGCCCGCGGTACCACTGAAGCTTTCTTT. It encodes CASGMARGTTEAFF. Looking up the rest from reference TRBV28 and TRBJ1-1 gives the full variable domain: DVKVTQSSRYLVKRTGEKVFLECVQDMDHENMFWYRQDPGLGLRLIYFSYDVKMKEKGDIPEGYSVSREKKERFSLILESASTNQTSMYLCASGMARGTTEAFFGQGTRLTVV.

The genes are TRBV24-1 and TRBJ2-5, with D maybe TRBD1 (5 bases). This CDR3 spans 15 amino acids. V lost 4 bases to trimming and J lost 2 bases, with 13 bases between them. Germline CDR1 and CDR2: KGHDR and SFDVKD. This chain's CDR3 is CATSDLTDPQETQYF. The CDR3 DNA reads TGTGCCACCAGTGACTTGACAGACCCTCAAGAGACCCAGTACTTC.

There are a few counts of this clonotype. The rearrangement uses TRBV5-6 and TRBJ2-7; D tentatively reads TRBD1 or TRBD2 (6 bases each). The CDR3 runs to 16 residues. Germline V lookup: CDR1 SGHDT, CDR2 YYEEEE. V was pared by 4 bases and J by 1 base, with 18 bases between. CDR3 protein: CASSLGGRAHSYEQYF. As DNA, the CDR3 is TGTGCCAGCAGCCTCGGGGGCAGGGCCCATTCCTACGAGCAGTACTTC.

This clonotype was seen ten or more times. The J gene is TRBJ1-5, the V gene TRBV20-1; a weak D match, TRBD1 (5 bases). The CDR3 spans 15 residues. The V and J ends lost 5 bases and 0 bases respectively, with 14 bases between them. Germline V gene lookup returns CDR1 DFQATT and CDR2 SNEGSKA (reference sequence). The CDR3 is CSASGEGYSNQPQHF. The CDR3 DNA follows: TGCAGTGCTTCCGGCGAGGGGTATAGCAATCAGCCCCAGCATTTT.

This clonotype was seen a few times. The chain recombines TRBV7-3 with TRBJ1-1; 8 positions match TRBD1. CDR1 and CDR2 (germline): SGHTA, FQGTGA. The trim removed 5 bases at V and 4 bases at J, leaving 6 bases unmatched. There are 14 residues in the CDR3. CDR3: CASSLGQGPTEAFF. For the CDR3, the DNA is TGTGCCAGCAGCCTCGGACAGGGCCCCACTGAAGCTTTCTTT.

The rearrangement uses TRBV7-8 and TRBJ2-3, with D hard to call. V shed 2 bases and J shed 0 bases, with 12 bases lying between them. The CDR3 is 16 residues long. Germline CDR1 and CDR2: SGHVS and FQNEAQ. CDR3 in DNA: TGTGCCAGCAGCTTATGGGGTGGACGGAGCACAGATACGCAGTATTTT. Its protein product is CASSLWGGRSTDTQYF.

This clonotype has only a few counts. This chain uses TRBV11-2 with TRBJ2-5, with 15 bases that match TRBD2. From germline, CDR1 is SGHAT and CDR2 FQNNGV. V was clipped by 5 bases and J by 2 bases; unmatched bases: 9. The CDR3 loop spans 18 amino acids. The CDR3 sequence: CASSLGLAGGPPQETQYF. The CDR3 nucleotides are TGTGCCAGCAGCCTCGGACTAGCGGGGGGGCCTCCACAAGAGACCCAGTACTTC. The full variable domain, completed using reference TRBV11-2 and TRBJ2-5, is EAGVAQSPRYKIIEKRQSVAFWCNPISGHATLYWYQQILGQGPKLLIQFQNNGVVDDSQLPKDRFSAERLKGVDSTLKIQPAKLEDSAVYLCASSLGLAGGPPQETQYFGPGTRLLVL.

This clonotype was seen only a few times. The CDR3 bases are TGTGCCAGCAGCGATGGTAGGAATGAGCAGTTCTTC. It translates to CASSDGRNEQFF. This chain uses TRBV12-3 or TRBV12-4 with TRBJ2-1, with D unclear. The CDR3 covers 12 residues. Trimming stripped 6 bases from V and 7 bases from J, with 10 bases between.